These 15 T cell receptor beta chains were sequenced from one sample in a study of cytomegalovirus exposure and HLA in healthy donors. 60 Vbeta and 13 Jbeta primers were used in PCR. Method: immunoSEQ multiplex PCR; TCRdb's copy keeps in-frame clones and lacks some. The sample records approximately 210,000 clones, over 75% being singletons. Sequencing used PBMCs. The receptors derive from a woman aged 50 to 60 in good health and CMV-seropositive.

J is TRBJ1-2 and V is TRBV7-2; 9 bases line up with TRBD1. Germline trimming cut 5 bases from V and 3 bases from J; bases unmatched to any gene: 10. Germline V lookup: CDR1 SGHTA, CDR2 FQGNSA. The CDR3 consists of 16 residues. CDR3 loop: CASSNFRDRVYYGYTF. The CDR3 DNA follows: TGTGCCAGCAGCAACTTCCGGGACAGGGTTTACTATGGCTACACCTTC.

CDR3 coding DNA: TGCGCCAGCGATAGGACTAGCGGGGGATTAGATACGCAGTATTTT. Translation: CASDRTSGGLDTQYF. V gene TRBV10-2 combines with J gene TRBJ2-3, with 13 positions matching TRBD2. The germline V gene has CDR1 WSHSY and CDR2 SAAADI. The CDR3 is 15 residues long. The J segment lost 5 bases and the V segment lost 8 bases, leaving 7 bases of the junction unmatched.

The rearrangement uses TRBV15 and TRBJ2-1; TRBD1 might be the D (6 bases). V was trimmed by 5 bases and J by 7 bases, leaving 18 bases between them. This CDR3 region has 15 residues. CDR1 is LNHNV and CDR2 is YYDKDF in the germline V gene (reference sequence). The CDR3 spells CATSPPPQGRNEQFF. The CDR3 coding sequence is TGTGCCACCAGCCCCCCCCCGCAGGGGCGGAATGAGCAGTTCTTC. The full variable domain, its missing parts supplied by reference TRBV15 and TRBJ2-1, is DAMVIQNPRYQVTQFGKPVTLSCSQTLNHNVMYWYQQKSSQAPKLLFHYYDKDFNNEADTPDNFQSRRPNTSFCFLDIRSPGLGDTAMYLCATSPPPQGRNEQFFGPGTRLTVL.

The V call is TRBV27, the J call TRBJ1-6; 9 bases agree with TRBD1. The CDR3 is made up of 15 amino acids. In germline, CDR1 is MNHEY, CDR2 SMNVEV (reference sequence). The V segment lost 6 bases and the J segment 5 bases; nucleotides outside the gene matches: 5. The CDR3 coding sequence is TGTGCCAGCAGCAGACGGGACAGGGATAATTCACCCCTCCACTTT. Translation: CASSRRDRDNSPLHF.

CDR3 sequence (DNA): TGCGCCAGCAGCCGGGGGGGCGGGGGGACCTACGAGCAGTACTTC. This translates into CASSRGGGGTYEQYF. The V gene is TRBV5-1, the J gene TRBJ2-7; 8 bases map to TRBD2. Germline CDR1 and CDR2: SGHRS and YFSETQ. CDR3 length equals 15 residues. Trimming cost V 4 bases and J 2 bases; bases outside gene matches: 8.

The chain recombines TRBV18 with TRBJ2-5; the match to TRBD2 covers 7 bases. The V gene's germline CDR1 is KGHSH and CDR2 LQKENI. The CDR3 is 14 residues long. The J segment lost 4 bases and the V segment lost 1 base, leaving 3 bases of the junction unmatched. CDR3 region: CASSPQGRAETQYF. As DNA, the CDR3 is TGTGCCAGCTCACCACAGGGGAGGGCAGAGACCCAGTACTTC.

The rearrangement uses TRBV19 and TRBJ1-2; 9 bases line up with TRBD1. With V trimmed by 3 bases and J by 6 bases, 5 bases remained unmatched. CDR3 length: 14 residues. Germline CDR1 LNHDA, CDR2 SQIVND (reference sequence). CDR3: CASSIEGQGDGYTF. CDR3 DNA: TGTGCCAGTAGTATTGAGGGACAGGGAGATGGCTACACCTTC.

This chain joins TRBV5-6 and TRBJ1-5; TRBD1 might be the D (5 bases). There are 14 residues in the CDR3. CDR1 and CDR2 (germline): SGHDT, YYEEEE. Trimming took 1 base from V and 4 from J, leaving 9 bases between them. CDR3 region: CASSLIGDNQPQHF. The DNA of the CDR3 is TGTGCCAGCAGCTTGATAGGGGATAATCAGCCCCAGCATTTT. Using reference TRBV5-6 and TRBJ1-5 for the parts outside the CDR3, the full variable domain is DAGVTQSPTHLIKTRGQQVTLRCSPKSGHDTVSWYQQALGQGPQFIFQYYEEEERQRGNFPDRFSGHQFPNYSSELNVNALLLGDSALYLCASSLIGDNQPQHFGDGTRLSIL.

The V gene is TRBV4-1, the J gene TRBJ2-1; D is unclear. V shed 0 bases and J shed 0 bases, with 12 bases lying between them. Per germline, CDR1 MGHRA and CDR2 YSYEKL. The CDR3 runs 17 residues. In DNA form, the CDR3 reads TGCGCCAGCAGCCAAGATCCGGTCCTGCACTCCTACAATGAGCAGTTCTTC. Translation: CASSQDPVLHSYNEQFF.

In DNA, the CDR3 is TGTGCCACCAGCAGGGGGGGACAGGGAAGCAATCAGCCCCAGCATTTT. Its protein product is CATSRGGQGSNQPQHF. The rearrangement uses TRBV15 and TRBJ1-5, with 9 bases aligning to TRBD1. Germline CDR1 and CDR2: LNHNV and YYDKDF (reference sequence). There are 16 residues in the CDR3. V lost 3 bases to trimming and J lost 1 base; unmatched junction nucleotides: 4.

The chain combines TRBV9 with TRBJ2-2, with 11 bases that match TRBD2. The V gene's germline CDR1 is SGDLS and CDR2 YYNGEE. The CDR3 has 16 residues. Trimming at V came to 3 bases and at J to 6 bases, leaving 7 bases not matched to a gene. CDR3 coding DNA: TGTGCCAGCAGCGGCCGTAGCGGGGGGGCCCCCGGGGAGCTGTTTTTT. Amino acids: CASSGRSGGAPGELFF.

The gene calls are TRBV6-1 and TRBJ2-3, with 8 nucleotides matching TRBD1. Germline values: CDR1 MNHNS, CDR2 SASEGT. The V segment lost 6 bases and the J segment 6 bases; nucleotides outside the gene matches: 11. This CDR3 has 15 amino acids. CDR3 in DNA: TGTGCCAGCAGAGCCGGCAGGGGGCGAGGGGATACGCAGTATTTT. Its translation is CASRAGRGRGDTQYF.

This clone was counted once. This chain uses TRBV7-8 with TRBJ2-2, with 7 bases that match TRBD1. The V gene end was trimmed by 3 bases and the J gene end by 3 bases; junction bases not matched to a gene: 7. Germline V gives CDR1 SGHVS, CDR2 FQNEAQ. This CDR3 region has 16 residues. The CDR3 reads CASSLTGIADTGELFF. CDR3 nucleotide sequence: TGTGCCAGCAGCTTGACAGGGATTGCGGACACCGGGGAGCTGTTTTTT.

The V gene is TRBV11-3, the J gene TRBJ2-3, with 8 bases that match TRBD1. Germline loops: CDR1 SGHNT, CDR2 YENEEA. Losses at the gene ends were 5 bases for V and 5 bases for J; bases not matched to a gene: 9. CDR3 length equals 15 residues. Here the CDR3 DNA reads TGTGCCAGCAGCCTAAGACAGGGGCCGGTAGATACGCAGTATTTT. Amino acids: CASSLRQGPVDTQYF.

The CDR3 is CAWSSSGGPYNEQFF. The CDR3 nucleotides are TGTGCCTGGAGTAGTAGCGGGGGGCCCTACAATGAGCAGTTCTTC. The V and J genes are TRBV30 and TRBJ2-1; 10 bases map to TRBD2. This CDR3 is built from 15 residues. Germline assignment: CDR1 GTSNPN and CDR2 SVGIG (reference sequence). Trimming took 2 bases from V and 2 from J; bases not matched to a gene: 3. Using reference TRBV30 and TRBJ2-1 for the parts outside the CDR3, the full variable domain is SQTIHQWPATLVQPVGSPLSLECTVEGTSNPNLYWYRQAAGRGLQLLFYSVGIGQISSEVPQNLSASRPQDRQFILSSKKLLLSDSGFYLCAWSSSGGPYNEQFFGPGTRLTVL.